This note documents a single T cell receptor (beta chain) sequence. Authors' processing steps: The authors estimated nucleated cell counts from reference gene primer amplification. Repertoires were generated with immunoSEQ multiplex PCR, while TCRdb's copy carries only in-frame clones and drops some. That table gives V, J and clone size, and the DNA gave D and trimming. Of a few hundred thousand clones in the sample, more than 70% were seen once. This entry is derived from a study of blood T cell repertoires in COVID-19. On the study more broadly: Both acute and convalescent COVID-19 samples were obtained from the United States, Italy and Spain. T cells, B-cell-depleted T cells, or PBMCs supplied cDNA or gDNA.

V shed 3 bases and J shed 9 bases, with 17 bases lying between them. CDR1 and CDR2 from the germline V gene are ENHRY and SYGVKD. This CDR3 contains 15 residues. V gene TRBV10-3 combines with J gene TRBJ1-4; no reliable D call. Material for sequencing was peripheral blood. The clonotype originates from a man between 18 and 35 years old who had recovered from COVID-19. The CDR3 sequence: CAISDFGLSTQKLFF. The CDR3 DNA reads as TGTGCCATCAGTGACTTTGGACTATCCACTCAAAAACTGTTTTTT.